This TCR beta chain was captured by sequencing in a study of graft-versus-host responses after intestinal transplantation. Method: immunoSEQ multiplex PCR; TCRdb's copy keeps in-frame clones and lacks some. The table includes 50,000 to 60,000 clones, 80% to 95% detected once. The germline V gene encodes CDR1 SGHRS and CDR2 YFSETQ. There are 12 residues in the CDR3. V lost 3 bases and J 5 bases, leaving 6 bases between the germline ends. Note on this clone: Its antigen is not identified.

Sequencing used unstimulated CD4+ T cells sorted from spleen or lymph node cells, obtained before transplant. J is TRBJ2-4 and V is TRBV5-1; D is undetermined. The TCR was taken from a human donor who was the organ donor for an intestinal transplant. CDR3 DNA sequence: TGCGCCAGCAGCTCAAGGGAAAACATTCAGTACTTC. The encoded protein is CASSSRENIQYF.